Sequencing of this T cell receptor (beta chain) was carried out in a study of regulatory dendritic cells for organ transplantation. The study's findings and limits: Memory T cells were less diverse than naive, with memory CD8+ most oligoclonal. Alloreactive memory CD8+ T cell pools varied considerably between individuals. Memory CD8+ clonal expansion seemed more limited with regulatory than mature dendritic cells.

With respect to this clone: Its antigen is not known.

TCRdb's table, derived via immunoSEQ multiplex PCR, lists solely in-frame clones and lacks some. The sample has more than 35,000 clones, 75% to 95% seen once. V lost 1 base to trimming and J lost 4 bases; unmatched junction nucleotides: 6. In germline, CDR1 is MNHEY, CDR2 SMNVEV (reference sequence). The CDR3 totals 17 residues. Naive CD45RA+ and memory CD45RO+ CD4+ or CD8+ T cells were FACS-sorted. The sequenced sample consisted of naive CD8+ T cells from blood. This sample's subset: CD45RA+ naive T cells. The J gene is TRBJ2-2, the V gene TRBV27, with 10 bases fitting TRBD1. This sequence was found in a human donor in good health. This CDR3 reads CASSLYLGTGATGELFF. For the CDR3, the DNA is TGTGCCAGCAGTTTATATCTCGGGACAGGGGCCACCGGGGAGCTGTTTTTT.